The 4 T cell receptor beta chains presented below share a single source sample, sequenced in a study of T cells in Graves' hyperthyroidism and ophthalmopathy. Amplification yielded TCR beta CDR3 regions, with RNA transcripts as the source. HTBI primers were employed in a first-round RT-PCR of the TCR CDR3. MiXCR was run by TCRdb on the multiplex PCR reads, yielding one entry per CDR3 protein. The table has some 270,000 distinct CDR3 sequences, roughly 14% seen once. The sequencing sample was made of blood. These receptors originate from a woman in her 30s with Graves' hyperthyroidism that later progressed to Graves' ophthalmopathy.

This clonotype has a handful of counts. The chain carries TRBV4-3 and TRBJ1-2; D unresolved. Germline V lookup: CDR1 LGHNA, CDR2 YSLEER. This CDR3 has 16 residues. V was trimmed by 0 bases and J by 5 bases, leaving 16 bases between them. The CDR3 protein is CASSQDVEARAYGYTF. CDR3 DNA: TGCGCCAGCAGCCAAGATGTGGAGGCGAGAGCGTATGGCTACACCTTC.

In its sample, this clonotype was seen many times. This rearrangement joins TRBV7-9 to TRBJ2-2, with D hard to call. The CDR3 covers 14 residues. With 1 base removed from V and 4 bases from J, the gap between germline ends came to 7 bases. The germline V gene encodes CDR1 SEHNR and CDR2 FQNEAQ (reference sequence). CDR3 protein: CASSLDTVTGELFF. The CDR3 region has the DNA TGTGCCAGCAGCTTAGACACAGTCACCGGGGAGCTGTTTTTT.

A remark on this clonotype: One base away lies a much larger clone, so this may be a sequencing read error. The chain recombines TRBV15 with TRBJ2-7; 7 bases match TRBD2. Germline CDR1 LNHNV, CDR2 YYDKDF (reference sequence). The CDR3 covers 15 residues. CDR3 residues: CTTSRDRASGGEQYF. The CDR3 DNA reads TGTACCACCAGCAGAGATCGGGCTAGCGGTGGGGAGCAGTACTTC.

The chain employs TRBV4-1 and TRBJ2-2, with 7 nucleotides matching TRBD1. Unmatched junction bases numbered 4, after V lost 6 bases and J lost 3 bases. The CDR3 has 14 amino acids. The germline V gene encodes CDR1 MGHRA and CDR2 YSYEKL. As DNA, the CDR3 is TGCGCCAGCAGTAGGGGGCGGTACACCGGGGAGCTGTTTTTT. It yields the protein CASSRGRYTGELFF.